Presented here are 5 T cell receptor beta chains from one specimen sequenced in a study of CD8 T cells in Susac syndrome. When the RNA was reverse transcribed, random hexamers were used with an input of 0.5 to 1 ug. TCRdb passed the immunoSEQ multiplex PCR reads through MiXCR, listing each CDR3 protein once. Of about 180,000 distinct CDR3 sequences in the sample, about 95% were seen once. Sequenced input: CD8+ T cells from PBMCs. Receptors originate from a human donor with multiple sclerosis.

V usage is TRBV27 and J usage is TRBJ1-2, with TRBD1 as a possible D gene (6 bases). In germline, CDR1 is MNHEY, CDR2 SMNVEV (reference sequence). The V gene lost 5 bases and the J gene lost 7 bases, with 17 bases spanning the gap. The CDR3 is 14 residues long. The CDR3 bases are TGTGCCAGCAGTGACCGGGGGGGGGCGAGTGGCTACACCTTC. Amino acids: CASSDRGGASGYTF.

The V call is TRBV3-1, the J call TRBJ1-5, with no clear D. CDR1 and CDR2 (germline): LGHDT, YNNKEL (reference sequence). The CDR3 has 12 amino acids. V was pared by 1 base and J by 6 bases, with 4 bases between. DNA for the CDR3: TGTGCCAGCAGCCAAGGCGCTCAGCCCCAGCATTTT. Translation gives CASSQGAQPQHF.

The chain joins TRBV6-5 to TRBJ2-7; D remains unclear. Trimming pared 4 bases from V and 3 bases from J, leaving 7 bases between. Germline V gene data show CDR1 as MNHEY and CDR2 as SVGAGI. This CDR3 region has 12 residues. CDR3 in amino acids: CASSSSDYEQYF. CDR3 nucleotides: TGTGCCAGCAGTTCCTCGGACTACGAGCAGTACTTC.

This clonotype was observed once. V is TRBV7-9 and J is TRBJ2-3, with TRBD2 as a possible D gene (6 bases). From germline, CDR1 is SEHNR and CDR2 FQNEAQ (reference sequence). This CDR3 is built from 17 residues. The V gene lost 5 bases and the J gene lost 0 bases, with 18 bases spanning the gap. CDR3 DNA sequence: TGTGCCAGCAGCCCCGAGTCGGGGGTAGAGAGCACAGATACGCAGTATTTT. Translation: CASSPESGVESTDTQYF. The entire variable domain, with the rest obtained from reference TRBV7-9 and TRBJ2-3, is as follows: DTGVSQNPRHKITKRGQNVTFRCDPISEHNRLYWYRQTLGQGPEFLTYFQNEAQLEKSRLLSDRFSAERPKGSFSTLEIQRTEQGDSAMYLCASSPESGVESTDTQYFGPGTRLTVL.

The chain is built from TRBV5-4 and TRBJ2-3; 7 bases are shared with TRBD1. Germline assignment: CDR1 SGHNT and CDR2 YYREEE (reference sequence). V shed 4 bases and J 0 bases; nucleotides not matched to a gene: 2. This CDR3 has 14 residues. CDR3 sequence (DNA): TGTGCCAGCAGCAACAGGGGTAGCACAGATACGCAGTATTTT. This gives the protein CASSNRGSTDTQYF.